These 13 T cell receptor beta chains were all obtained from the same sample, sequenced in a study of shared clonotypes between healthy human individuals. Clones were read by immunoSEQ multiplex PCR, and TCRdb kept only the in-frame ones, dropping some. In the table there are over a million clones, approximately 78% of which are singletons. The sequenced material came from memory CD4+ T cells from PBMCs. This sample's subset: CD45RA-negative fraction. Every receptor here comes from a man between 18 and 35 years old in good health. Some clones in this sample may be carry-over from other donors' samples.

V usage is TRBV28 and J usage is TRBJ2-3; TRBD1 agrees at 10 bases. CDR3 size: 15 residues. The junction had 7 bases not matched to a gene; V was cut back by 5 bases and J by 5 bases. Germline CDR1 is MDHEN and CDR2 is SYDVKM. In DNA form, the CDR3 reads TGTGCCAGCAGTGCCCGGGACAGGGGCAAAGATACGCAGTATTTT. Amino acids: CASSARDRGKDTQYF.

The chain is built from TRBV2 and TRBJ2-4; no definite D call. Between the trimmed V and J ends, which lost 2 bases and 5 bases, there was a span of 13 bases. CDR1 is SNHLY, CDR2 FYNNEI, per germline. The CDR3 consists of 15 residues. CDR3 loop: CASSESPYAQNIQYF. In nucleotides, the CDR3 is TGTGCCAGCAGTGAATCCCCCTACGCCCAAAACATTCAGTACTTC.

The chain links TRBV9 to TRBJ2-2; no clear D. Germline V gene data show CDR1 as SGDLS and CDR2 as YYNGEE. V lost 2 bases to trimming and J lost 13 bases, with 15 bases between them. The CDR3 runs to 13 residues. The CDR3 nucleotides are TGTGCCAGCAGCGTCCCGGGCCTTAATCGGCTGTTTTTT. This codes for CASSVPGLNRLFF. The whole variable domain, remainder taken from reference TRBV9 and TRBJ2-2, is DSGVTQTPKHLITATGQRVTLRCSPRSGDLSVYWYQQSLDQGLQFLIQYYNGEERAKGNILERFSAQQFPDLHSELNLSSLELGDSALYFCASSVPGLNRLFFGEGSRLTVL.

The V gene is TRBV10-3, the J gene TRBJ1-1; D ambiguous. Per the germline V gene, CDR1 is ENHRY and CDR2 is SYGVKD. The germline V and J ends were trimmed by 1 base and 0 bases, with 6 bases remaining between them. The CDR3 length is 14 residues. Here the CDR3 DNA reads TGTGCCATCAGTGAGTGGCAGCTGAACACTGAAGCTTTCTTT. Protein product: CAISEWQLNTEAFF.

This CDR3 is CASSWQDRGQETQYF. Here the CDR3 DNA reads TGTGCCAGCAGCTGGCAGGACAGGGGGCAAGAGACCCAGTACTTC. This rearrangement joins TRBV13 to TRBJ2-5, with 10 bases lining up with TRBD1. The V gene's germline CDR1 is PRHDT and CDR2 FYEKMQ (reference sequence). Germline trimming cut 4 bases from V and 2 bases from J; bases unmatched to any gene: 4. There are 15 residues in the CDR3.

The V gene is TRBV9, the J gene TRBJ2-7, with D unclear. The V gene lost 4 bases and the J gene lost 1 base, with 18 bases spanning the gap. This CDR3 has 16 amino acids. Germline assignment: CDR1 SGDLS and CDR2 YYNGEE. The chain's CDR3 is CASSIGSPVGSYEQYF. The CDR3 coding sequence is TGTGCCAGCAGCATCGGGTCCCCGGTGGGTTCCTACGAGCAGTACTTC.

This clone was picked up one time. J is TRBJ1-4 and V is TRBV5-1, with 8 bases that match TRBD1. The CDR3 is made up of 15 amino acids. Unmatched junction bases numbered 5, after V lost 0 bases and J lost 7 bases. Germline V lookup: CDR1 SGHRS, CDR2 YFSETQ. As DNA, the CDR3 is TGCGCCAGCAGCTTGGGGACAGGGAGGAGTGAAAAACTGTTTTTT. Protein: CASSLGTGRSEKLFF.

The chain couples TRBV6-6 to TRBJ2-3; 10 nucleotides agree with TRBD2. The V gene end was trimmed by 6 bases and the J gene end by 2 bases; junction bases not matched to a gene: 5. The CDR3 spans 15 residues. Germline V gene data show CDR1 as MNHNY and CDR2 as SVGAGI (reference sequence). The CDR3 DNA reads as TGTGCCAGCAGATCTACTAGCGGGGACACAGATACGCAGTATTTT. Translated, it gives CASRSTSGDTDTQYF.

V is TRBV9 and J is TRBJ2-7; the D gene could be TRBD1 or TRBD2 (6 bases each). Trimming shortened V by 0 bases and J by 2 bases, and 12 bases separated the two germline ends. This CDR3 has 15 amino acids. Per the germline V gene, CDR1 is SGDLS and CDR2 is YYNGEE. CDR3 sequence: CASSVGSGGTYEQYF. CDR3 sequence (DNA): TGTGCCAGCAGCGTAGGTTCCGGGGGCACCTACGAGCAGTACTTC.

V gene TRBV5-6 combines with J gene TRBJ2-3; 14 bases fit TRBD2. After removal of 3 bases from V and 4 bases from J, the junction contained 7 bases not matched to a gene. The CDR3 length is 17 residues. Germline V CDR1 and CDR2: SGHDT, YYEEEE. CDR3 amino acids: CASSSTSGRGGADTQYF. The CDR3 region has the DNA TGTGCCAGCAGCTCGACTAGCGGGAGGGGGGGCGCAGATACGCAGTATTTT.

This clone was counted a few times. This chain joins TRBV6-1 and TRBJ2-5; 7 nucleotides line up with TRBD1. V shed 7 bases, J shed 5 bases, and the junction held 7 bases outside the gene matches. The CDR3 is made up of 13 amino acids. From germline, CDR1 is MNHNS and CDR2 SASEGT. CDR3 sequence (DNA): TGTGCCAGCATCGACAGGGTTTACGAGACCCAGTACTTC. This gives the protein CASIDRVYETQYF.

The chain links TRBV28 to TRBJ2-5, with D possibly matching TRBD1 (5 bases). The CDR3 has 12 amino acids. Germline loops: CDR1 MDHEN, CDR2 SYDVKM. Trimming took off 3 bases at V and 4 bases at J, with 6 bases between the two ends. The CDR3 reads CASSFRVETQYF. CDR3 coding DNA: TGTGCCAGCAGTTTCAGGGTAGAGACCCAGTACTTC.

This chain links TRBV30 with TRBJ1-2; 7 nucleotides line up with TRBD1. CDR1 is GTSNPN and CDR2 is SVGIG in the germline V gene (reference sequence). There are 13 residues in the CDR3. V was pared by 2 bases and J by 7 bases, with 7 bases of the junction left unmatched. The CDR3 sequence: CAWSPTTGIGYTF. In DNA form, the CDR3 reads TGTGCCTGGAGTCCCACGACAGGGATTGGCTACACCTTC.